This T cell receptor (beta chain) emerged from a study of blood T cell repertoires in COVID-19. On the study more broadly: Specimens from acute and convalescent COVID-19 originated in the United States, Italy and Spain. T cells, B-cell-depleted T cells, or PBMCs provided the cDNA or gDNA that served as material.

Authors' data handling: Amplification of reference gene primers provided the estimated nucleated cell counts. Clones were read by immunoSEQ multiplex PCR, and TCRdb kept only the in-frame ones, dropping some. For V, J and clone size, that table is used; D and trimming come from the DNA. Of 300,000 to 350,000 clones listed, roughly 90% are singletons. Between the trimmed V and J ends, which lost 2 bases and 0 bases, there was a span of 14 bases. Germline V gene sequence: CDR1 SGDLS, CDR2 YYNGEE. The CDR3 sequence is 16 residues long. The sequenced material came from peripheral blood. The chain uses TRBV9 and TRBJ2-5; TRBD1 is a possible D gene (6 bases). The TCR comes from a man aged 18 to 29 with active or convalescent COVID-19. In DNA, the CDR3 is TGTGCCAGCAGCGTGTCCGGACAGTTGTACCAAGAGACCCAGTACTTC. Translated, it gives CASSVSGQLYQETQYF.